Listed here is a single T cell receptor beta chain. Compared with germline, one end of the junction differs, possibly owing to a read error. Germline DNA was also extracted, with blood RNA taken from unsorted whole blood. At sampling, these chronic HBV carriers had received no treatment. The authors made TCR beta cDNA from 500 ng total RNA with a constant-region primer. Libraries covering TCR beta were generated through three nested multiplex PCR rounds (using a slightly modified ARM-PCR). TRBV1-TRBV30 forward primers paired with a C-beta reverse primer drove the first two PCR rounds, around 9 cycles each. Each CDR3 protein is one row after TCRdb ran MiXCR on the multiplex PCR reads. The table lists 330,000 or so distinct CDR3 sequences, less than 75% of them singletons. This record belongs to a study of tumor-infiltrating lymphocytes in primary liver carcinoma. Study-level information: Between 4.2 and 10 cm across, the tumors were all of stage T1-T3 N0M0.

Germline assignment: CDR1 SQVTM and CDR2 ANQGSEA. The CDR3 is 11 residues long. The rearrangement joins TRBV29-1 to TRBJ1-5; D not certain. The sequenced sample consisted of peripheral blood. The clonotype comes from a man in his forties or fifties with primary liver carcinoma and hepatitis B virus infection. DNA of the CDR3: TGCAGTGTTATTAGCAATCAGTCCCAGCATTTT. Amino acids: CSVISNQSQHF.